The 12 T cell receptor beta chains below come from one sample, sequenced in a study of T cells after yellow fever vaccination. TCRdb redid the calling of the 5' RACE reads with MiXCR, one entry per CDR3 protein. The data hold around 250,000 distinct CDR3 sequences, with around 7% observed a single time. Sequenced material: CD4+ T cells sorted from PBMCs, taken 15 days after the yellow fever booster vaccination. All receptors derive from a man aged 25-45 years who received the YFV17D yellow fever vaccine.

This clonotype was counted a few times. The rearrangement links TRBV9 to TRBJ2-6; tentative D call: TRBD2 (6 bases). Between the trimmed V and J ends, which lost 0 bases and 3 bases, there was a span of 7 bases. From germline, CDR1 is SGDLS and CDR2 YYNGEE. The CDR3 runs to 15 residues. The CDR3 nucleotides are TGTGCCAGCAGCGTAGGGGGGGTTGGGGCCAACGTCCTGACTTTC. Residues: CASSVGGVGANVLTF.

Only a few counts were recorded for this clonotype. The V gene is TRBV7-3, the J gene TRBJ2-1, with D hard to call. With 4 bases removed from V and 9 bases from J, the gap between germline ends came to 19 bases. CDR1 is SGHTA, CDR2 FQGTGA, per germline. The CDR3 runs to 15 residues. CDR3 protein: CASSYHPPGMGEQFF. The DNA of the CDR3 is TGTGCCAGCAGCTACCACCCCCCGGGCATGGGTGAGCAGTTCTTC.

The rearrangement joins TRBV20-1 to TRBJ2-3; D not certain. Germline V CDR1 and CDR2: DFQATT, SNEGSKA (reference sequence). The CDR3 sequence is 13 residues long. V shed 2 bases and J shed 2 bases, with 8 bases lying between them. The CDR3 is CSARSSYTDTQYF. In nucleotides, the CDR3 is TGCAGTGCTAGATCATCGTACACAGATACGCAGTATTTT.

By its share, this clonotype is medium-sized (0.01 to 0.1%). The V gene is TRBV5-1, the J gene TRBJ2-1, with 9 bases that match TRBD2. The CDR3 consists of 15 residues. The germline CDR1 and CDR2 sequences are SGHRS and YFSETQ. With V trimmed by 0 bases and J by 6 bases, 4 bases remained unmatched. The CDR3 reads CASSLDSGSLNEQFF. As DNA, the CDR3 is TGCGCCAGCAGCTTGGATAGCGGGAGCCTCAATGAGCAGTTCTTC.

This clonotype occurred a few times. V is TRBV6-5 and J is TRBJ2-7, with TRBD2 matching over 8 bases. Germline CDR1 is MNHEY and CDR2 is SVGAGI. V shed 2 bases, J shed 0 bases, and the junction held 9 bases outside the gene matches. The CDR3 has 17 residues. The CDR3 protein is CASSYGGAGGVSYEQYF. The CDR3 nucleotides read TGTGCCAGCAGTTACGGTGGTGCGGGAGGCGTCTCCTACGAGCAGTACTTC.

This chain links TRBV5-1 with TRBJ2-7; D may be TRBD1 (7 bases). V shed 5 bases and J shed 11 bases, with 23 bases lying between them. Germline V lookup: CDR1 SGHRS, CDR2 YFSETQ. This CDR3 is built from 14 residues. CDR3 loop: CASSLGGTDTTEYF. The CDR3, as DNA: TGCGCCAGCAGTTTAGGGGGGACAGACACCACGGAGTACTTC. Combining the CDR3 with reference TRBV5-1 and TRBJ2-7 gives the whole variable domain KAGVTQTPRYLIKTRGQQVTLSCSPISGHRSVSWYQQTPGQGLQFLFEYFSETQRNKGNFPGRFSGRQFSNSRSEMNVSTLELGDSALYLCASSLGGTDTTEYFGPGTRLTVT.

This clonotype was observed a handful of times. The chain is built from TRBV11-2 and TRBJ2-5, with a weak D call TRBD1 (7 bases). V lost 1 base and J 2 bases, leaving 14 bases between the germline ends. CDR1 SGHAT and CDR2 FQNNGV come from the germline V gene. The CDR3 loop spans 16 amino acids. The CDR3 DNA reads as TGTGCCAGCAGCTTAGGCGGAGGGACAGCACAAGAGACCCAGTACTTC. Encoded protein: CASSLGGGTAQETQYF.

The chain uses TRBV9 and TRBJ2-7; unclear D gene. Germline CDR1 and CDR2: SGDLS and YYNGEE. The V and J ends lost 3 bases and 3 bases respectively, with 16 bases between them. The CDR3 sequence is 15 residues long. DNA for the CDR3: TGTGCCAGCAGCGCTCGACATCTTCCCGGCTACGAGCAGTACTTC. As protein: CASSARHLPGYEQYF.

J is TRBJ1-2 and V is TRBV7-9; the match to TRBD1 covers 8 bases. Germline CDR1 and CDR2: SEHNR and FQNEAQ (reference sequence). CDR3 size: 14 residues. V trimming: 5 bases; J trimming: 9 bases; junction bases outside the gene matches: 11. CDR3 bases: TGTGCCAGCAGCACGACCGGAACAGGGGGAAGCTACACCTTC. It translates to CASSTTGTGGSYTF.

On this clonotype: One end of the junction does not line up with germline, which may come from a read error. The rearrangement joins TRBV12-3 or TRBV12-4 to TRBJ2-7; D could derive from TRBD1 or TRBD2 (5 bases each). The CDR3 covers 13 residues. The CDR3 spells CASSLGRGYQQYF. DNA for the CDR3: TGTGCCAGCAGTTTGGGCCGGGGCTACCAGCAGTACTTC.

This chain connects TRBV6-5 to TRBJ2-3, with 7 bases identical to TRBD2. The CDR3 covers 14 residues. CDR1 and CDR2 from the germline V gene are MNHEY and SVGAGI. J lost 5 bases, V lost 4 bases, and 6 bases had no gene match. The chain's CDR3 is CASSLGGAQDTQYF. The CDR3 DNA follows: TGTGCCAGCAGTTTGGGAGGGGCACAAGATACGCAGTATTTT.

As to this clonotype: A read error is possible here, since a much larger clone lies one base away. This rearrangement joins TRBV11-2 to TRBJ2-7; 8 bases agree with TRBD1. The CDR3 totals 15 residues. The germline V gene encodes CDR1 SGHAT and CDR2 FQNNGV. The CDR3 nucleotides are TGTGGCAGCAGCTTAGAGGGGACAGGCTCCTACGAGCAGTACTTC. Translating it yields CGSSLEGTGSYEQYF.